This is a list of T cell receptor beta chains from one sample in a study of T cell responses to AZD1222 COVID-19 vaccine. The method was immunoSEQ multiplex PCR; TCRdb's version includes in-frame clones alone and lacks a portion of them. The table shows 50,000 to 60,000 clones, with around nine tenths occurring only once. The starting material was peripheral blood, obtained on day 0 of AZD1222 vaccination. Source of these receptors: an adult in good health. The CDR3 runs from the conserved cysteine through the conserved F or W. A D gene is named only where the DNA matches it firmly. Clone size appears in some rows only: once, few, many, or a class for an expanded clone.

TGTGCCAGCAGCTTTGACAGCGCTTATGGCTACACCTTC,CASSFDSAYGYTF,TRBJ1-2,.,TRBV7-8,.
TGTGCCACCAGCAGAGAACTAGCGGGTTTAGGTTACAATGAGCAGTTCTTC,CATSRELAGLGYNEQFF,TRBJ2-1,TRBD2,TRBV15,.
TGTGCCAGTAAACTAGCGGGGGACACAGATACGCAGTATTTT,CASKLAGDTDTQYF,TRBJ2-3,TRBD2,TRBV6-5,.
TGCAGCGTTCATCGAGTGACCACTGAAGCTTTCTTT,CSVHRVTTEAFF,TRBJ1-1,.,TRBV29-1,.
TGTGCCAGCAGCCAAGGGTCAGCGGGAGGGAAAGAGACCCAGTACTTC,CASSQGSAGGKETQYF,TRBJ2-5,TRBD2,TRBV4-2,.
TGTGCCAGCAGTGAAAGACAGGGACCTCAGCCCCAGCATTTT,CASSERQGPQPQHF,TRBJ1-5,TRBD1,TRBV6-1,.
TGTGCCAGCAGTGTCGGGACAGAAGCTAACTATGGCTACACCTTC,CASSVGTEANYGYTF,TRBJ1-2,TRBD1,TRBV2,.
TGTGCCAGCAGTTATCGGTCCGGGAGGTGGAATGAGCAGTTCTTC,CASSYRSGRWNEQFF,TRBJ2-1,TRBD2,TRBV27,.
TGTGCCAGCAGCGCGTCTGGGGGCGATCAGCCCCAGCATTTT,CASSASGGDQPQHF,TRBJ1-5,.,TRBV6-4,.
TGTGCCAGCAGCCAAAGTGCGGGGGAAGCTTTCTTT,CASSQSAGEAFF,TRBJ1-1,.,TRBV3-1/TRBV3-2,few
TGTGCCAGTAGTATCGAGGCCCGGGCTGTCTCAGATACGCAGTATTTT,CASSIEARAVSDTQYF,TRBJ2-3,.,TRBV19,.
TGCGCCAGCAGCTGGGCGACAGGGATGGGGTACGAGCAGTACTTC,CASSWATGMGYEQYF,TRBJ2-7,TRBD1,TRBV5-1,medium-sized
TGTGCCTGGAATTCCAGGGGTCCGGGAGCTAACTATGGCTACACCTTC,CAWNSRGPGANYGYTF,TRBJ1-2,.,TRBV30,.
TGTGCCAGCAGTGAATTCCATGGGCCCAGGTATGGCTACACCTTC,CASSEFHGPRYGYTF,TRBJ1-2,.,TRBV6-1,.
TGTGCCAGTAGTATTTTTTCTAGTTGGGGACAGGAGAACACTGAAGCTTTCTTT,CASSIFSSWGQENTEAFF,TRBJ1-1,TRBD1,TRBV19,.
TGTGCCAGCAGCGGCGGAGGGATAGGATCTGAAGCTTTCTTT,CASSGGGIGSEAFF,TRBJ1-1,.,TRBV6-5,once
TGCAGCGTCCCCAACTTCTACTATGGCTACACCTTC,CSVPNFYYGYTF,TRBJ1-2,.,TRBV29-1,.
TGCGCCAGCAGCCAAGATCTAGCGGTAAGAGAGCAGTACTTC,CASSQDLAVREQYF,TRBJ2-7,TRBD2,TRBV4-1,.
TGTGCCAGCAGCCAGTCCGCCAGGGGGCTATCTGAAGCTTTCTTT,CASSQSARGLSEAFF,TRBJ1-1,TRBD1,TRBV3-1/TRBV3-2,.
TGTGCCAGCAGCTTGGCCGCTAGGCAAGAGACCCAGTACTTC,CASSLAARQETQYF,TRBJ2-5,.,TRBV5-4,.
TGTGCCAGCAGTTTAATGTGGAGGGGGCGGACCGGGGAGCTGTTTTTT,CASSLMWRGRTGELFF,TRBJ2-2,.,TRBV28,.
TGTGCCAGCAGCTTGGACCGGGAGGCGAACACCGGGGAGCTGTTTTTT,CASSLDREANTGELFF,TRBJ2-2,TRBD2,TRBV5-6,.
TGTGCCTGGAGTGCGGGCTTTGGAAACACCATATATTTT,CAWSAGFGNTIYF,TRBJ1-3,.,TRBV30,.
TGTGCCAGCAGCTTCGGGGTGCAGGATTCACCCCTCCACTTT,CASSFGVQDSPLHF,TRBJ1-6,.,TRBV5-6,few
TGTGCCAGCAGCTTACTCTCCAGGTCGCCCACTGAAGCTTTCTTT,CASSLLSRSPTEAFF,TRBJ1-1,.,TRBV7-9,.
TGCGCCAGCAGCTTTCAGGGGCAAGAGACCCAGTACTTC,CASSFQGQETQYF,TRBJ2-5,.,TRBV5-1,.
TGTGCCAGTAGTATAGGATTTGTGGACAGGGTTCAGTACGAGCAGTACTTC,CASSIGFVDRVQYEQYF,TRBJ2-7,TRBD1,TRBV19,.
TGTGCCAGCAGCTTAGTCGGCAATGAGCAGTTCTTC,CASSLVGNEQFF,TRBJ2-1,.,TRBV11-3,.
TGCAGCGTTGACAGGGGGCCCTATGGCTACACCTTC,CSVDRGPYGYTF,TRBJ1-2,TRBD1,TRBV29-1,.
TGTGCCAGCAGCCAAAGGGGCAGAGACCAGCCCCAGCATTTT,CASSQRGRDQPQHF,TRBJ1-5,.,TRBV3-1/TRBV3-2,.
TGTGCCAGTAGTATAAGGAGAGGCTTCGGCGGGGAGCTGTTTTTT,CASSIRRGFGGELFF,TRBJ2-2,.,TRBV19,.
TGTGCCAGCAGCTTAGTCCAGTTCTATGGCTACACCTTC,CASSLVQFYGYTF,TRBJ1-2,.,TRBV7-9,.
TGTGCCAGCAGCTTCGGCGACAGGGGGTCTGGAAACACCATATATTTT,CASSFGDRGSGNTIYF,TRBJ1-3,TRBD1,TRBV11-1,few
TGTGCCAGCAGACCCGGGGGGCTATGGCAGCCCCAGCATTTT,CASRPGGLWQPQHF,TRBJ1-5,.,TRBV27,.